The rows below give T cell receptor beta chains drawn from one sample of a study of cytomegalovirus exposure and HLA in healthy donors. TCRdb's copy holds only in-frame clones and misses some; the assay was immunoSEQ multiplex PCR. The sample lists roughly 120,000 clones; about 84% were seen once. The sample consisted of PBMCs. These receptors were collected from a man between 35 and 55 years old in good health and CMV-seronegative. CDR3s include the opening cysteine and the closing phenylalanine or tryptophan. A D gene is named only where the DNA matches it firmly. The size entry is marked missing in some rows and otherwise reads once, few, many or a size class.

d_call	j_call	v_call	clone_size	cdr3_aa	cdr3_nt
.	TRBJ2-5	TRBV7-9	.	CASSAYGVSETQYF	TGTGCCAGCAGCGCCTACGGGGTTTCAGAGACCCAGTACTTC
.	TRBJ2-1	TRBV6-5	.	CASSYDAEYNEQFF	TGTGCCAGCAGTTACGATGCGGAATACAATGAGCAGTTCTTC
.	TRBJ1-1	TRBV18	few	CASSLLAGEGAFF	TGTGCCAGCTCACTCCTAGCAGGGGAAGGAGCTTTCTTT
.	TRBJ2-3	TRBV9	.	CASSVTGITDTQYF	TGTGCCAGCAGCGTTACAGGGATCACAGATACGCAGTATTTT
.	TRBJ1-6	TRBV5-4	.	CASSLRTTNSPLHF	TGTGCCAGCAGCTTGAGAACTACTAATTCACCCCTCCACTTT
TRBD1	TRBJ1-1	TRBV6-1	.	CASKTTGTNTEAFF	TGTGCCAGCAAAACGACAGGGACGAACACTGAAGCTTTCTTT
.	TRBJ1-3	TRBV27	.	CASSLDRGNTIYF	TGTGCCAGCAGTTTAGACAGGGGAAACACCATATATTTT
TRBD1	TRBJ2-3	TRBV25-1	.	CASSEGTGAYTDTQYF	TGTGCCAGCAGCGAAGGGACAGGGGCTTACACAGATACGCAGTATTTT
TRBD1	TRBJ2-5	TRBV7-2	.	CASSLGTGKETQYF	TGTGCCAGCAGCTTAGGGACAGGGAAAGAGACCCAGTACTTC
.	TRBJ1-1	TRBV9	.	CASSVAGNTEAFF	TGTGCCAGCAGCGTAGCAGGGAACACTGAAGCTTTCTTT
TRBD2	TRBJ2-1	TRBV9	.	CASSEGLARAGEQFF	TGTGCCAGCAGCGAAGGACTAGCGAGGGCGGGTGAGCAGTTCTTC
TRBD2	TRBJ2-1	TRBV18	.	CASSPLRTSGGTQQFF	TGTGCCAGCTCACCACTTAGAACTAGCGGGGGGACCCAACAGTTCTTC
.	TRBJ2-4	TRBV5-8	few	CASKEGAKNIQYF	TGTGCCAGCAAGGAGGGGGCCAAAAACATTCAGTACTTC
TRBD2	TRBJ2-1	TRBV7-3	.	CASSLLAGGRGEQFF	TGTGCCAGCAGCTTACTTGCGGGGGGGCGCGGTGAGCAGTTCTTC
.	TRBJ2-5	TRBV7-9	once	CASSLMEVNGQETQYF	TGTGCCAGCAGCTTAATGGAGGTAAATGGACAAGAGACCCAGTACTTC
.	TRBJ1-2	TRBV6-5	.	CASISSANYGYTF	TGTGCCAGCATTTCCAGCGCCAACTATGGCTACACCTTC
.	TRBJ1-2	TRBV6-6	.	CASVRGTQVDYGYTF	TGTGCCAGCGTAAGGGGTACTCAGGTGGACTATGGCTACACCTTC
.	TRBJ2-5	TRBV7-2	.	CASSLVTGQETQYF	TGTGCCAGCAGCTTAGTGACTGGCCAAGAGACCCAGTACTTC
TRBD1	TRBJ2-7	TRBV7-2	.	CASSPDSGTGGHEQYF	TGTGCCAGCAGCCCAGACTCCGGGACAGGGGGACACGAGCAGTACTTC
.	TRBJ1-1	TRBV28	.	CASVRGQNTEAFF	TGTGCCAGCGTTCGGGGACAGAACACTGAAGCTTTCTTT
.	TRBJ1-2	TRBV4-1	.	CASSQETGQGGLNYGYTF	TGCGCCAGCAGCCAAGAGACGGGGCAGGGAGGCCTTAACTATGGCTACACCTTC
.	TRBJ2-3	TRBV9	.	CASSVAGISTDTQYF	TGTGCCAGCAGCGTAGCGGGGATCAGCACAGATACGCAGTATTTT
.	TRBJ1-1	TRBV6-5	.	CASSLGGNTEAFF	TGTGCCAGCAGTTTGGGGGGGAACACTGAAGCTTTCTTT
TRBD2	TRBJ2-7	TRBV9	.	CASSGPAGTRVYEQYF	TGTGCCAGCAGCGGACCGGCCGGGACTAGGGTCTACGAGCAGTACTTC
TRBD1	TRBJ1-4	TRBV5-4	.	CASSARDRAPTNEKLFF	TGTGCCAGCAGCGCCCGGGACAGGGCCCCAACTAATGAAAAACTGTTTTTT
.	TRBJ2-7	TRBV19	.	CASSLFPDNIYEQYF	TGTGCCAGTAGTCTTTTTCCCGACAACATCTACGAGCAGTACTTC
TRBD1	TRBJ1-6	TRBV5-6	.	CASSSTGDSPLHF	TGTGCCAGCAGCTCGACAGGGGATTCACCCCTCCACTTT
TRBD2	TRBJ2-5	TRBV11-2	few	CASSLLSGGAIETQYF	TGTGCCAGCAGCTTACTTAGCGGGGGGGCGATAGAGACCCAGTACTTC
.	TRBJ2-2	TRBV9	.	CASSPSPAGGHTGELFF	TGTGCCAGCAGCCCAAGCCCGGCAGGAGGGCACACCGGGGAGCTGTTTTTT
.	TRBJ1-5	TRBV6-5	.	CASTTGTVSNQPQHF	TGTGCCAGCACCACAGGTACCGTTAGCAATCAGCCCCAGCATTTT
TRBD1	TRBJ1-5	TRBV19	.	CASKMTGKDQPQHF	TGTGCCAGTAAAATGACAGGGAAAGATCAGCCCCAGCATTTT
.	TRBJ1-3	TRBV6-5	.	CASRRQAISGNTIYF	TGTGCCAGCAGACGGCAGGCGATCTCTGGAAACACCATATATTTT
.	TRBJ2-3	TRBV12-5	.	CASGLGQGYTDTQYF	TGTGCTAGTGGTTTAGGGCAGGGGTACACAGATACGCAGTATTTT
.	TRBJ2-6	TRBV9	few	CASSGSRRHGANVLTF	TGTGCCAGCAGTGGTTCAAGGCGGCACGGGGCCAACGTCCTGACTTTC
.	TRBJ2-7	TRBV2	.	CASIPLAGVGEQYF	TGTGCCAGCATCCCCCTCGCAGGGGTAGGCGAGCAGTACTTC
.	TRBJ2-1	TRBV27	.	CASKREPQLNEQFF	TGTGCCAGCAAGAGGGAGCCCCAATTGAATGAGCAGTTCTTC
.	TRBJ1-4	TRBV5-1	.	CASSFTGPATNEKLFF	TGCGCCAGCAGCTTTACAGGGCCCGCAACTAATGAAAAACTGTTTTTT
TRBD1	TRBJ2-5	TRBV7-7	.	CASSLSSTGGETQYF	TGTGCTAGCAGCTTAAGCTCGACAGGGGGAGAGACCCAGTACTTC
.	TRBJ1-4	TRBV6-6	.	CASRTGIFATNEKLFF	TGTGCCAGCAGGACCGGGATTTTTGCAACTAATGAAAAACTGTTTTTT
.	TRBJ2-2	TRBV7-2	once	CASSPGRGGTGELFF	TGTGCCAGCAGCCCTGGGCGGGGAGGCACCGGGGAGCTGTTTTTT
.	TRBJ2-7	TRBV2	.	CASSGSQSSYEQYF	TGTGCCAGCAGTGGTAGTCAAAGCTCCTACGAGCAGTACTTC
.	TRBJ2-3	TRBV11-2	few	CASSLVAGFDYTDTQYF	TGTGCCAGCAGCTTAGTTGCAGGGTTCGATTACACAGATACGCAGTATTTT
.	TRBJ2-2	TRBV2	.	CASKIRGNTGELFF	TGTGCCAGCAAGATCCGGGGGAACACCGGGGAGCTGTTTTTT
.	TRBJ1-2	TRBV6-4	.	CASRGTGVYGYTF	TGTGCCAGCAGGGGAACGGGGGTCTATGGCTACACCTTC
.	TRBJ1-2	TRBV7-9	.	CASSTTLGGYTF	TGTGCCAGCAGCACGACCCTAGGTGGCTACACCTTC
.	TRBJ1-1	TRBV7-2	.	CASSLAPGRVNTEAFF	TGTGCCAGCAGCTTAGCCCCGGGCAGGGTGAACACTGAAGCTTTCTTT
TRBD1	TRBJ2-7	TRBV6-6	few	CASSPAGQGSYEQYF	TGTGCCAGCAGCCCCGCCGGACAGGGTTCCTACGAGCAGTACTTC
TRBD2	TRBJ2-3	TRBV2	.	CASRELAGRTDTQYF	TGTGCCAGCCGAGAACTAGCGGGACGCACAGATACGCAGTATTTT
TRBD1	TRBJ2-3	TRBV18	.	CASSPTGGADTQYF	TGTGCCAGCTCACCGACAGGGGGCGCAGATACGCAGTATTTT
TRBD1	TRBJ1-4	TRBV5-4	many	CAIGTDEKLFF	TGTGCCATAGGGACAGATGAAAAACTGTTTTTT
.	TRBJ2-3	TRBV11-2	.	CASSLVSAKDTQYF	TGTGCCAGCAGCTTAGTATCTGCGAAGGATACGCAGTATTTT
TRBD1	TRBJ1-4	TRBV27	.	CASSSQGAPNEKLFF	TGTGCCAGCAGTTCACAGGGGGCGCCTAATGAAAAACTGTTTTTT
.	TRBJ2-7	TRBV4-2	.	CASSQDSNSEQYF	TGTGCCAGCAGCCAAGATTCGAACAGCGAGCAGTACTTC
.	TRBJ1-6	TRBV20-1	.	CSARDSPPLHF	TGCAGTGCTAGAGATTCTCCACCCCTCCACTTT
TRBD1	TRBJ1-1	TRBV7-6	once	CASSSRQGKTEAFF	TGTGCCAGCAGCTCAAGACAGGGAAAGACTGAAGCTTTCTTT